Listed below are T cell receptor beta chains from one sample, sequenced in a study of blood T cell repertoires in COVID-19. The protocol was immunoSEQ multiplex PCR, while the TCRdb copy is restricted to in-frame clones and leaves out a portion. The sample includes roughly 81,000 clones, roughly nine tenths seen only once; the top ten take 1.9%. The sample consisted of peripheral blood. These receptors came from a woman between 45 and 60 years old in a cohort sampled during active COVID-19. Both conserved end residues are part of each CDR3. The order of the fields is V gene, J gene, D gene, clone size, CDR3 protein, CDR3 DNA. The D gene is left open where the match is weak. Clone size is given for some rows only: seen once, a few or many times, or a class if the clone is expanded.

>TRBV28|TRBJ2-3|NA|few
CASSLRDISTDTQYF
TGTGCCAGCAGTCTCCGGGACATTAGCACAGATACGCAGTATTTT
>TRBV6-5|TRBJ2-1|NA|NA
CASSYSGKTNEQFF
TGTGCCAGCAGTTACTCGGGCAAAACCAATGAGCAGTTCTTC
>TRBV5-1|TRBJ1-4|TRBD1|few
CASSRTGGTINEKLFF
TGCGCCAGCAGCCGGACAGGGGGCACGATTAATGAAAAACTGTTTTTT
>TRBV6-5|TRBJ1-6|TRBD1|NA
CASSTGTGSLHF
TGTGCCAGCAGTACCGGGACAGGGTCCCTCCACTTT
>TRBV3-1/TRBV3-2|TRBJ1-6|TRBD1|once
CASSHEGTGGRGSPLHF
TGTGCCAGCAGCCACGAGGGGACAGGGGGAAGGGGGTCACCCCTCCACTTT
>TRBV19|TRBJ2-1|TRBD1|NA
CASSSSDRAGSYNEQFF
TGTGCCAGTAGTTCCTCTGACAGGGCTGGTTCCTACAATGAGCAGTTCTTC
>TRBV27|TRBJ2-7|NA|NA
CASSSPLREQYF
TGTGCCAGCAGTTCTCCCCTCAGGGAGCAGTACTTC
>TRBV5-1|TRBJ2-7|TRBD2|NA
CASSLSSGRASYEQYF
TGCGCCAGCAGCTTGTCTAGCGGGAGGGCCTCCTACGAGCAGTACTTC
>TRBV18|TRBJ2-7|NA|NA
CASSPPGLTSYEQYF
TGTGCCAGCTCACCGCCGGGACTGACCAGCTACGAGCAGTACTTC
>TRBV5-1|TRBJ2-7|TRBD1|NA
CASSLAPGQGGYRSYEQYF
TGCGCCAGCAGCTTGGCCCCGGGACAGGGGGGCTATCGCTCCTACGAGCAGTACTTC
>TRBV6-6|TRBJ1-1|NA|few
CASRQLSQGTEAFF
TGTGCCAGCAGACAGCTCAGCCAAGGCACTGAAGCTTTCTTT
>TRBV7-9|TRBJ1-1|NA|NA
CASSWGGANTEAFF
TGTGCCAGCAGCTGGGGGGGCGCGAACACTGAAGCTTTCTTT
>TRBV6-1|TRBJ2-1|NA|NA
CASSEGFGLAARGEQFF
TGTGCCAGCAGTGAAGGGTTTGGACTGGCTGCCCGCGGTGAGCAGTTCTTC
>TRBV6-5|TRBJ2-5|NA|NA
CASSYSSQETQYF
TGTGCCAGCAGTTACTCCTCTCAAGAGACCCAGTACTTC
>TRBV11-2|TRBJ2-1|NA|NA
CASSLRGTQPSNEQFF
TGTGCCAGCAGCTTAAGGGGGACCCAGCCCAGCAATGAGCAGTTCTTC
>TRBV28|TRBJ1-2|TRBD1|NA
CASSQTGGAGYGYTF
TGTGCCAGCAGTCAGACAGGGGGCGCAGGTTATGGCTACACCTTC
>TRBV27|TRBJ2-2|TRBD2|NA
CASSPHSSGRSGVGELFF
TGTGCCAGCAGTCCCCATTCTAGCGGGAGGTCCGGGGTCGGGGAGCTGTTTTTT
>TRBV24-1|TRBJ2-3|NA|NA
CATSDPGLASTDTQYF
TGTGCCACCAGTGACCCGGGACTTGCCAGCACAGATACGCAGTATTTT
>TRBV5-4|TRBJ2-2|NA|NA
CASSKGQPADTGELFF
TGTGCCAGCAGCAAAGGACAGCCCGCTGACACCGGGGAGCTGTTTTTT
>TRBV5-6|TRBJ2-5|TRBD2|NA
CASRSGKETQYF
TGTGCCAGCCGAAGCGGGAAGGAGACCCAGTACTTC
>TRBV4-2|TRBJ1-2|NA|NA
CASSQDRDNYYGYTF
TGTGCCAGCAGCCAAGATCGGGACAACTACTATGGCTACACCTTC
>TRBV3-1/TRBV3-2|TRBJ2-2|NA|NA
CASSQDTTLSGELFF
TGTGCCAGCAGCCAAGATACTACACTATCCGGGGAGCTGTTTTTT
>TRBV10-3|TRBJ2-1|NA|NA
CAISEGKGPNWGEQFF
TGTGCCATCAGTGAGGGTAAGGGGCCAAACTGGGGTGAGCAGTTCTTC
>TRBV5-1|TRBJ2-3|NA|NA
CASRRGLPPTDTQYF
TGCGCCAGCAGGCGGGGACTGCCCCCCACAGATACGCAGTATTTT
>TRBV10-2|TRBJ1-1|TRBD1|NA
CASRAGTGEAFF
TGCGCCAGCAGGGCCGGGACAGGGGAAGCTTTCTTT
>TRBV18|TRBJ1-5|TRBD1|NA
CASSPVRDRGQPQHF
TGTGCCAGCTCACCCGTCCGGGACAGGGGACAGCCCCAGCATTTT
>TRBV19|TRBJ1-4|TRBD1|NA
CADRQGVITTNEKLFF
TGTGCCGACCGACAGGGAGTGATTACAACTAATGAAAAACTGTTTTTT
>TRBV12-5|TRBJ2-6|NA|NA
CASGLGAGANVLTF
TGTGCTAGTGGTTTAGGGGCTGGGGCCAACGTCCTGACTTTC
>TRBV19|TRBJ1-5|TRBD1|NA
CASTIFTGGNQPQHF
TGTGCCAGTACAATTTTCACAGGGGGCAATCAGCCCCAGCATTTT
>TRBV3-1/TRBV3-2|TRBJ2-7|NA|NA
CASSHNYGSYEQYF
TGTGCCAGCAGCCACAATTACGGCTCCTACGAGCAGTACTTC
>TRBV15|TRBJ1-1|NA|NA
CATSRGGFEAFF
TGTGCCACCAGCAGGGGGGGTTTTGAAGCTTTCTTT
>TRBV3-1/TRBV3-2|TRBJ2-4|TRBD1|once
CASSPDRGQDIQYF
TGTGCCAGCAGCCCGGACAGGGGCCAGGACATTCAGTACTTC
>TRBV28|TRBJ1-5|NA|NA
CASRSGDQPQHF
TGTGCCAGCAGATCGGGGGACCAGCCCCAGCATTTT
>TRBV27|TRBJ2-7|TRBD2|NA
CASSPTLAGAGDEQYF
TGTGCCAGCAGTCCCACACTAGCGGGAGCAGGTGACGAGCAGTACTTC
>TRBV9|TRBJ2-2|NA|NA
CASSSGSRGNTGELFF
TGTGCCAGCAGCTCCGGCTCGCGGGGGAACACCGGGGAGCTGTTTTTT